The 28 T cell receptor beta chains presented below share a single source sample, sequenced in a study of beta chain features in type 1 diabetes. These TCRs' antigens remain unknown. General study results and limits: For Type 1 diabetes patients, all four CD4+ subsets carried TCRB CDR3s that were moderately but significantly shorter.

As every portion of the isolated RNA was reverse transcribed, the sequencing read expressed TCRB transcripts. Sequencing was performed with immunoSEQ multiplex PCR; in TCRdb, only in-frame clones are kept and a portion is missing. Here the sample spans around 260,000 clones, roughly 20% being singletons. The sample was naive CD4+ T cells from blood. The receptor set was obtained from a woman aged 40 to 55 with type 1 diabetes.

The chain is built from TRBV4-1 and TRBJ2-1; D call uncertain. Germline V CDR1 and CDR2: MGHRA, YSYEKL. The V and J ends lost 3 bases and 11 bases respectively, with 14 bases between them. This CDR3 is 13 amino acids long. CDR3 protein: CASSHSDTIKQFF. CDR3 DNA sequence: TGCGCCAGCAGCCACTCCGACACAATTAAGCAGTTCTTC.

This chain links TRBV4-3 with TRBJ1-2; 7 bases match TRBD1. Germline assignment: CDR1 LGHNA and CDR2 YSLEER. The V gene end was trimmed by 0 bases and the J gene end by 8 bases; junction bases not matched to a gene: 6. CDR3 size: 14 residues. The CDR3 protein is CASSQDVRGRGYTF. CDR3 in DNA: TGCGCCAGCAGCCAAGATGTGAGGGGGCGAGGCTACACCTTC.

This clone was found a few times. V is TRBV4-1 and J is TRBJ2-6; D is possibly TRBD2 (6 bases). V was clipped by 1 base and J by 2 bases, with 12 bases between them. The V gene's germline CDR1 is MGHRA and CDR2 YSYEKL. The CDR3 has 17 residues. This chain's CDR3 is CASSQGRGGPGANVLTF. The CDR3 nucleotides are TGCGCCAGCAGCCAAGGTCGGGGAGGCCCTGGGGCCAACGTCCTGACTTTC.

V gene TRBV5-1 combines with J gene TRBJ2-1, with TRBD2 identical over 9 bases. Looked up from germline, CDR1 is SGHRS and CDR2 is YFSETQ. The trim removed 5 bases at V and 4 bases at J, leaving 7 bases unmatched. This CDR3 comprises 15 residues. CDR3 bases: TGCGCCAGCAGTTCGACTAGCGGAGCTTACAATGAGCAGTTCTTC. Residues: CASSSTSGAYNEQFF.

This clone was seen more than once but under ten times. The chain has TRBV7-8 and TRBJ2-1, with D perhaps matching TRBD2 (6 bases). The CDR3 runs to 17 residues. The germline gives CDR1 SGHVS, CDR2 FQNEAQ. Trimming removed 3 bases at V and 5 bases at J, with 20 bases between. As DNA, the CDR3 is TGTGCCAGCAGCTTGGACTCCGGGACCGGCGGGAACAATGAGCAGTTCTTC. It codes for CASSLDSGTGGNNEQFF.

V gene TRBV2 combines with J gene TRBJ1-1, with D perhaps matching TRBD1 (5 bases). This CDR3 comprises 15 residues. Germline CDR1 SNHLY, CDR2 FYNNEI. Trimming stripped 5 bases from V and 7 bases from J, with 20 bases between. The CDR3 sequence is CASSSSIAGPGEAFF. In DNA, the CDR3 is TGTGCCAGCAGTTCCTCTATTGCGGGACCGGGTGAAGCTTTCTTT.

This chain links TRBV5-1 with TRBJ1-4; perhaps TRBD1 as D (6 bases). Germline CDR1 and CDR2: SGHRS and YFSETQ. This CDR3 is built from 13 residues. V lost 4 bases and J lost 8, with 12 bases in between. The CDR3 region has the DNA TGCGCCAGCAGCATACAGGGACCCGAAAAACTGTTTTTT. Translation: CASSIQGPEKLFF.

The rearrangement joins TRBV29-1 to TRBJ1-1; D gene unclear. This CDR3 is 13 amino acids long. Trimming cost V 8 bases and J 0 bases, with 13 bases left between them. From germline, CDR1 is SQVTM and CDR2 ANQGSEA. DNA of the CDR3: TGCAGCTTGACTAACGGGATGAACACTGAAGCTTTCTTT. The encoded protein is CSLTNGMNTEAFF.

Only a few counts were recorded for this clone. The rearrangement joins TRBV30 to TRBJ1-1, with no clear D. With 3 bases removed from V and 7 bases from J, the gap between germline ends came to 12 bases. This CDR3 spans 12 amino acids. Germline CDR1 reads GTSNPN; CDR2 reads SVGIG (reference sequence). The CDR3 spells CAWSPGQIEAFF. For the CDR3, the DNA is TGTGCCTGGAGCCCTGGGCAGATTGAAGCTTTCTTT. The whole variable domain, remainder taken from reference TRBV30 and TRBJ1-1, is SQTIHQWPATLVQPVGSPLSLECTVEGTSNPNLYWYRQAAGRGLQLLFYSVGIGQISSEVPQNLSASRPQDRQFILSSKKLLLSDSGFYLCAWSPGQIEAFFGQGTRLTVV.

A few counts support this clone. This sequence joins TRBV5-8 and TRBJ1-1; 8 bases fit TRBD1. CDR3 size: 13 residues. With V trimmed by 4 bases and J by 3 bases, 2 bases remained unmatched. Germline V lookup: CDR1 SGHTS, CDR2 YDEGEE. Here the CDR3 reads CASSNRGDTEAFF. As DNA, the CDR3 is TGTGCCAGCAGCAACAGGGGGGACACTGAAGCTTTCTTT.

This clone was counted only a few times. In the same sample, other DNA sequences code for this CDR3. The V call is TRBV25-1, the J call TRBJ2-7; D remains ambiguous. This CDR3 has 12 residues. CDR1 and CDR2 from the germline V gene are MGHDK and SYGVNS. Trimming pared 3 bases from V and 2 bases from J, leaving 5 bases between. The CDR3 sequence is CASSDLAYEQYF. The CDR3 region has the DNA TGTGCCAGCAGTGATCTTGCCTACGAGCAGTACTTC.

The gene calls are TRBV2 and TRBJ2-2, with no clear D. Germline V gene lookup returns CDR1 SNHLY and CDR2 FYNNEI. The V and J ends lost 9 bases and 5 bases respectively, with 13 bases between them. The CDR3 has 13 residues. As DNA, the CDR3 is TGTGCCAGGAACTCAAATATTACCGGGGAGCTGTTTTTT. Translating it yields CARNSNITGELFF.

This clone showed up just a few times. The genes are TRBV7-2 and TRBJ2-1, with 7 bases lining up with TRBD1. This CDR3 has 18 residues. Unmatched junction bases numbered 15, after V lost 2 bases and J lost 5 bases. Germline V gene data show CDR1 as SGHTA and CDR2 as FQGNSA. The chain's CDR3 is CASSLIPTRTGGHNEQFF. The CDR3 DNA follows: TGTGCCAGCAGCTTAATCCCCACACGGACAGGTGGCCACAATGAGCAGTTCTTC.

This chain joins TRBV7-2 and TRBJ2-7; TRBD2 agrees at 9 bases. Per germline, CDR1 SGHTA and CDR2 FQGNSA. CDR3 size: 15 residues. V shed 6 bases, J shed 3 bases, and the junction held 9 bases outside the gene matches. CDR3 coding DNA: TGTGCCAGCAGTTCAATAGCGGGGGAGATCTACGAGCAGTACTTC. Translation: CASSSIAGEIYEQYF.

The chain uses TRBV28 and TRBJ2-5, with a tentative D call TRBD2 (5 bases). Per germline, CDR1 MDHEN and CDR2 SYDVKM. Trimming left V 5 bases short and J 2 bases short, with 15 bases between. This CDR3 is built from 15 residues. Written as DNA, the CDR3 is TGTGCCAGCAGTCCCGGCGGTGCGGGTCAAGAGACCCAGTACTTC. It is translated as CASSPGGAGQETQYF.

DNA of the CDR3: TGTGCCAGTAGCGGGGATAGATCACCCCTCCACTTT. Encoded protein: CASSGDRSPLHF. The chain uses TRBV19 and TRBJ1-6, with D hard to call. CDR3 size: 12 residues. Germline V gene sequence: CDR1 LNHDA, CDR2 SQIVND (reference sequence). Trimming removed 6 bases at V and 10 bases at J, with 10 bases between.

The J gene is TRBJ2-7, the V gene TRBV14; 9 bases line up with TRBD1. Germline values: CDR1 SGHDN, CDR2 FVKESK. J gave up 3 bases and V 4 bases, and 7 bases lay outside the gene matches. This CDR3 comprises 15 residues. Here the CDR3 DNA reads TGTGCCAGCAGCCCCCGACAGGGGGGAAGCTACGAGCAGTACTTC. It codes for CASSPRQGGSYEQYF. Looking up the rest from reference TRBV14 and TRBJ2-7 gives the full variable domain: EAGVTQFPSHSVIEKGQTVTLRCDPISGHDNLYWYRRVMGKEIKFLLHFVKESKQDESGMPNNRFLAERTGGTYSTLKVQPAELEDSGVYFCASSPRQGGSYEQYFGPGTRLTVT.

This clone was counted a few times. This sequence joins TRBV4-3 and TRBJ2-1, with 10 bases matching TRBD1. Trimming at V came to 1 base and at J to 6 bases, leaving 3 bases not matched to a gene. CDR1 LGHNA and CDR2 YSLEER come from the germline V gene. The CDR3 runs 15 residues. The CDR3 DNA sequence: TGCGCCAGCAGCCAAGGGGGACAGGGGATCAATGAGCAGTTCTTC. This codes for CASSQGGQGINEQFF.

This clone was counted a few times. The same CDR3 arises from other DNA sequences in this sample as well. This chain links TRBV28 with TRBJ2-1; TRBD1 is a possible D gene (6 bases). This CDR3 is built from 12 residues. V lost 6 bases, J lost 7 bases, and 10 bases lay in between. Germline V gives CDR1 MDHEN, CDR2 SYDVKM. DNA of the CDR3: TGTGCCAGCAGCTCTAGGGGGAATGAGCAGTTCTTC. It codes for CASSSRGNEQFF.

The rearrangement joins TRBV30 to TRBJ2-5; TRBD2 agrees at 9 bases. The CDR3 length is 14 residues. CDR1 is GTSNPN and CDR2 is SVGIG in the germline V gene (reference sequence). With V trimmed by 3 bases and J by 4 bases, 6 bases remained unmatched. The CDR3 loop is CAWRSSGGPETQYF. CDR3 coding DNA: TGTGCCTGGAGGTCAAGCGGGGGGCCAGAGACCCAGTACTTC.

The V call is TRBV7-7, the J call TRBJ2-5; weak D call: TRBD1 (6 bases). The CDR3 is 13 residues long. CDR1 is SSHAT and CDR2 is FNYEAQ in the germline V gene (reference sequence). Trimming pared 2 bases from V and 4 bases from J, leaving 8 bases between. CDR3 sequence: CASSLQGPETQYF. The CDR3 DNA follows: TGTGCCAGCAGCTTACAGGGGCCAGAGACCCAGTACTTC. The complete variable domain, with remaining parts taken from reference TRBV7-7 and TRBJ2-5, reads GAGVSQSPRYKVTKRGQDVTLRCDPISSHATLYWYQQALGQGPEFLTYFNYEAQPDKSGLPSDRFSAERPEGSISTLTIQRTEQRDSAMYRCASSLQGPETQYFGPGTRLLVL.

This chain joins TRBV9 and TRBJ2-7; D is unresolved. The CDR3 has 10 amino acids. Trimming pared 0 bases from V and 10 bases from J, leaving 5 bases between. Germline loops: CDR1 SGDLS, CDR2 YYNGEE. CDR3 region: CASSVAGQYF. In nucleotides, the CDR3 is TGTGCCAGCAGCGTAGCGGGTCAGTACTTC.

Only a few counts were recorded for this clone. The rearrangement links TRBV27 to TRBJ2-3; 7 nucleotides agree with TRBD2. The CDR3 runs to 17 residues. CDR1 and CDR2 from the germline V gene are MNHEY and SMNVEV (reference sequence). V lost 3 bases, J lost 4 bases, and 13 bases stayed unmatched. The CDR3 DNA reads TGTGCCAGCAGTTTGCGTCCTAGCGGCTTACGGGCAGATACGCAGTATTTT. This gives the protein CASSLRPSGLRADTQYF.

In this sample, this clone turned up a few times. The gene calls are TRBV9 and TRBJ2-7; D perhaps matches TRBD2 (6 bases). V lost 4 bases and J lost 6, with 26 bases in between. CDR1 is SGDLS and CDR2 is YYNGEE in the germline V gene. The CDR3 has 17 amino acids. The CDR3 DNA follows: TGTGCCAGCAGCCCCGACCCTACCGGAGGGCCTCGTGGCGAGCAGTACTTC. Translating it yields CASSPDPTGGPRGEQYF.

In DNA, the CDR3 is TGTGCCAGCAGTTACTCGGTGATGAGGCTCAACGGCTACACCTTC. This codes for CASSYSVMRLNGYTF. The rearrangement joins TRBV6-5 to TRBJ1-2; D is ambiguous. This CDR3 is 15 amino acids long. In germline, CDR1 is MNHEY, CDR2 SVGAGI. Between the trimmed V and J ends, which lost 0 bases and 8 bases, there was a span of 16 bases.

CDR3 sequence (DNA): TGTGCCAGCAGTTTATGGATCCCACAGGAACAGTACTTC. Protein: CASSLWIPQEQYF. This chain links TRBV28 with TRBJ2-5; TRBD1 is a possible D gene (5 bases). This CDR3 is 13 amino acids long. V was shortened by 0 bases and J by 11 bases, with 13 bases between the two germline ends. Per the germline V gene, CDR1 is MDHEN and CDR2 is SYDVKM.

This rearrangement joins TRBV7-3 to TRBJ2-3; D might be TRBD2 (5 bases). Per the germline V gene, CDR1 is SGHTA and CDR2 is FQGTGA. The V and J ends lost 5 bases and 1 base respectively, with 10 bases between them. This CDR3 has 14 amino acids. CDR3 bases: TGTGCCAGCAGCCTCCAAGCGGGCACAGATACGCAGTATTTT. This sequence encodes CASSLQAGTDTQYF.

This clone was seen a handful of times. V is TRBV15 and J is TRBJ2-7, with D possibly matching TRBD2 (5 bases). V lost 1 base and J 2 bases, leaving 12 bases between the germline ends. The CDR3 is made up of 15 amino acids. Germline values: CDR1 LNHNV, CDR2 YYDKDF (reference sequence). The CDR3 here is CATSRVGVRPYEQYF. The CDR3 DNA reads as TGTGCCACCAGCAGAGTGGGAGTCAGACCCTACGAGCAGTACTTC.